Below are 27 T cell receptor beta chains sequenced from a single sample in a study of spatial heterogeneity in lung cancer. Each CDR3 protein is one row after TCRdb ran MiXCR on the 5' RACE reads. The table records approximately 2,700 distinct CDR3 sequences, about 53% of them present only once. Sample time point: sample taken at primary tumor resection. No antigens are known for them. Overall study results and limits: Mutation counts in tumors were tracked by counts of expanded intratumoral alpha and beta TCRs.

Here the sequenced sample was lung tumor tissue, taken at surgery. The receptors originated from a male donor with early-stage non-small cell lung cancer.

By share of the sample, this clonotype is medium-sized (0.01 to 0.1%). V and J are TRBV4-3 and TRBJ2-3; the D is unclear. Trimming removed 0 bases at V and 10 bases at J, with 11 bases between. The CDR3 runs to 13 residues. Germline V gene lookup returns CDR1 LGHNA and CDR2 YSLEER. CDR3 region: CASSQEELDSQYF. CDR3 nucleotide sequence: TGCGCCAGCAGCCAAGAGGAGCTGGATTCGCAGTATTTT.

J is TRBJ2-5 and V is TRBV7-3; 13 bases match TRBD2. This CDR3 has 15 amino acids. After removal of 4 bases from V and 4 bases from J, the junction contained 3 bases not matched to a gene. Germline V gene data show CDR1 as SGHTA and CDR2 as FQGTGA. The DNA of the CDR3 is TGTGCCAGCAGCTCGGGACTAGCGGGGAGAGAGACCCAGTACTTC. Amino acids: CASSSGLAGRETQYF.

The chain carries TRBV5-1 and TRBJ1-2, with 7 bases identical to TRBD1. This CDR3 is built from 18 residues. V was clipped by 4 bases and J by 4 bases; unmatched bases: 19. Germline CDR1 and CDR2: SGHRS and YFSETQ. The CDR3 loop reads CASSTGTARNVFGYGYTF. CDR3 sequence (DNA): TGCGCCAGCAGCACCGGGACAGCAAGAAACGTTTTCGGCTATGGCTACACCTTC. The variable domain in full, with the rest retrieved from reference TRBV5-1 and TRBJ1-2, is KAGVTQTPRYLIKTRGQQVTLSCSPISGHRSVSWYQQTPGQGLQFLFEYFSETQRNKGNFPGRFSGRQFSNSRSEMNVSTLELGDSALYLCASSTGTARNVFGYGYTFGSGTRLTVV.

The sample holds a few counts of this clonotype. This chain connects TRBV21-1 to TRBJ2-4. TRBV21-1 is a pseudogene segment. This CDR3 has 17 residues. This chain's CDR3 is CATRPCKEIFAKNIQYF. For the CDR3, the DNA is TGTGCCACCCGACCGTGCAAGGAGATCTTTGCCAAAAACATTCAGTACTTC.

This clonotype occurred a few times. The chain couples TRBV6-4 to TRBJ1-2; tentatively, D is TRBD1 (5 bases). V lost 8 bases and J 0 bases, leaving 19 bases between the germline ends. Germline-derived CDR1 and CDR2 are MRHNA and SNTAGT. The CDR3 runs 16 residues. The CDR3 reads CASSLLGGKANYGYTF. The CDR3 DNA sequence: TGTGCCAGCTCCCTGCTTGGGGGAAAAGCTAACTATGGCTACACCTTC.

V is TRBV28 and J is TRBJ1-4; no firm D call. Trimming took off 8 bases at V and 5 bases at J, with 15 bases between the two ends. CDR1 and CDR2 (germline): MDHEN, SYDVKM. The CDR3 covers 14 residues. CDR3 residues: CASHIREKNEKLFF. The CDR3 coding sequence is TGTGCCAGCCACATCCGAGAAAAAAATGAAAAACTGTTTTTT.

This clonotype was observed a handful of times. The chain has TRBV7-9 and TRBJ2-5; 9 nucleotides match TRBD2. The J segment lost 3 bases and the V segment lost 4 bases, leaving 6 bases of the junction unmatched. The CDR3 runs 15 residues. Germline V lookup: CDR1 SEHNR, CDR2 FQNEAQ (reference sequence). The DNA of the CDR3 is TGTGCCAGCAGCTACCTAGCGGGGAGAGAAGAGACCCAGTACTTC. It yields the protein CASSYLAGREETQYF.

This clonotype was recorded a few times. CDR3 DNA: TGCAGCGTTGAACTGGCGTCATTAGCGGGGAATGAGCAGTTCTTC. Protein: CSVELASLAGNEQFF. The chain links TRBV29-1 to TRBJ2-1; 8 bases line up with TRBD2. With 2 bases clipped from V and 7 bases from J, the junction kept 10 bases outside the gene matches. CDR1 and CDR2 from the germline V gene are SQVTM and ANQGSEA. The CDR3 consists of 15 residues.

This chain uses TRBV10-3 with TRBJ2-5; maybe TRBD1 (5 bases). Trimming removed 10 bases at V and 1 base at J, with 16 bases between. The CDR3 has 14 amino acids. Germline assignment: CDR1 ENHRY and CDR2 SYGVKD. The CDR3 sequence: CATGNALTQETQYF. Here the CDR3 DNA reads TGTGCCACAGGGAACGCGCTGACCCAAGAGACCCAGTACTTC.

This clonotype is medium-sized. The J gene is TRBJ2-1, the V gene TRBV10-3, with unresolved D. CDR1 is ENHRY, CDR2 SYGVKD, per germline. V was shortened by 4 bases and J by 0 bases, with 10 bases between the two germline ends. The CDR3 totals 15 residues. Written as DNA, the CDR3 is TGTGCCATCAGTGGGCAGGCTAGCTCCTACAATGAGCAGTTCTTC. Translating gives CAISGQASSYNEQFF.

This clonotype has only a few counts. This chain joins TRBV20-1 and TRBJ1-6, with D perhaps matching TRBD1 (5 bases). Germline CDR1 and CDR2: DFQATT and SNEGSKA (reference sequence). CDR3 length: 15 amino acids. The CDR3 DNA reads TGCTGCCCGGTGGGGGGAGGTTCCTATAATTCACCCCTCCACTTT. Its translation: CCPVGGGSYNSPLHF.

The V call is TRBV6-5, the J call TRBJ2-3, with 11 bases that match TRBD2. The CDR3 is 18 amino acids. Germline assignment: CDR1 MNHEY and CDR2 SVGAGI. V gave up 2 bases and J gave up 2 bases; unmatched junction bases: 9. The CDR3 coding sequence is TGTGCCAGCAGTTACGTAGCGGGAGGGCCGGGACACACAGATACGCAGTATTTT. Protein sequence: CASSYVAGGPGHTDTQYF.

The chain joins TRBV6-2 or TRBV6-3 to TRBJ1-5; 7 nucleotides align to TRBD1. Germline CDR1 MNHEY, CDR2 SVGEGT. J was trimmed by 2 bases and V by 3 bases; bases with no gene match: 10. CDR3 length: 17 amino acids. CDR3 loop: CASSYLQGENRNQPQHF. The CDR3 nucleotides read TGTGCCAGCAGTTATTTGCAGGGGGAGAATCGCAATCAGCCCCAGCATTTT.

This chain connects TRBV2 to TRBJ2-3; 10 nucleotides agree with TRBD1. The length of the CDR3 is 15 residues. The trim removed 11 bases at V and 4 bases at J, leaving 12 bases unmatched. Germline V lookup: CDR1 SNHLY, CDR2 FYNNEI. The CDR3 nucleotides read TGTGCCGCCGAAACAGACAGGGGGCTCCCAGATACGCAGTATTTT. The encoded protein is CAAETDRGLPDTQYF.

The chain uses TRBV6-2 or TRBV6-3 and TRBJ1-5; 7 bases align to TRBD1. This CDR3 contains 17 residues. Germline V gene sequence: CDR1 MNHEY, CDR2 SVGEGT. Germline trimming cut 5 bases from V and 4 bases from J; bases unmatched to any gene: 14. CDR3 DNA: TGTGCCAGCAGTCGGCGGAGGGGGACAGAGTTAAATCAGCCCCAGCATTTT. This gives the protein CASSRRRGTELNQPQHF.

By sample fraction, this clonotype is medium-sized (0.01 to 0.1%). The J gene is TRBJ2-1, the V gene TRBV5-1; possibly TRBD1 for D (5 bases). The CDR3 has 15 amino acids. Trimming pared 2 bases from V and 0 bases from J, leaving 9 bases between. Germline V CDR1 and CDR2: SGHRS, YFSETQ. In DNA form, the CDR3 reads TGCGCCAGCAGCTTACAGGTGAACTCCTACAATGAGCAGTTCTTC. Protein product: CASSLQVNSYNEQFF. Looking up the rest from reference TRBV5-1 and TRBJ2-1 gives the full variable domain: KAGVTQTPRYLIKTRGQQVTLSCSPISGHRSVSWYQQTPGQGLQFLFEYFSETQRNKGNFPGRFSGRQFSNSRSEMNVSTLELGDSALYLCASSLQVNSYNEQFFGPGTRLTVL.

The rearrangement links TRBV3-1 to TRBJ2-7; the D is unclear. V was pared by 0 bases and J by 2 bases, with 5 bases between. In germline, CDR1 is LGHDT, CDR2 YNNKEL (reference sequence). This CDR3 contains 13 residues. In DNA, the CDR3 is TGTGCCAGCAGCCAAGATGGGCCCTACGAGCAGTACTTC. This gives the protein CASSQDGPYEQYF.

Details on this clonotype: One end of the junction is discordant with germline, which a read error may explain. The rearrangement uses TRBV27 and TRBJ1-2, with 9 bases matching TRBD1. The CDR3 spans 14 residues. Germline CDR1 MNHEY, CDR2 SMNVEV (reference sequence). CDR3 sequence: CTSSLDRGNYGYTF. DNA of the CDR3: TGCACCAGCTCCCTGGACAGGGGTAACTATGGCTACACCTTC.

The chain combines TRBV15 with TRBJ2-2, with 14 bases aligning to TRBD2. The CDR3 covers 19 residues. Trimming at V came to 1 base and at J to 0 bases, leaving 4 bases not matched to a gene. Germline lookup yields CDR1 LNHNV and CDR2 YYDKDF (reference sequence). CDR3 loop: CATSRAGTSGSANTGELFF. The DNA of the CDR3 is TGTGCCACCAGCAGAGCCGGGACTAGCGGGAGCGCGAACACCGGGGAGCTGTTTTTT.

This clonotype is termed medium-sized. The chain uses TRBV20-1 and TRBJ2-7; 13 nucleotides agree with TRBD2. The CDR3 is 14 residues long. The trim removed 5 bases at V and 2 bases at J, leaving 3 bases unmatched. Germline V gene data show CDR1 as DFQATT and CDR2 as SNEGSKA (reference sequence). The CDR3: CSAGTSGRAYEQYF. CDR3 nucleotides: TGCAGTGCTGGAACTAGCGGGAGGGCCTACGAGCAGTACTTC.

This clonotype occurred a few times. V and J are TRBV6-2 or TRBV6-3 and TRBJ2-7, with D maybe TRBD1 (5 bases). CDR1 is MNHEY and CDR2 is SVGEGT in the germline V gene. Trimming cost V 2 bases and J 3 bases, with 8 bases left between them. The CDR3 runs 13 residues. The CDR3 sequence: CASSYETVYEQYF. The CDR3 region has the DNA TGTGCCAGCAGTTACGAGACAGTCTACGAGCAGTACTTC.

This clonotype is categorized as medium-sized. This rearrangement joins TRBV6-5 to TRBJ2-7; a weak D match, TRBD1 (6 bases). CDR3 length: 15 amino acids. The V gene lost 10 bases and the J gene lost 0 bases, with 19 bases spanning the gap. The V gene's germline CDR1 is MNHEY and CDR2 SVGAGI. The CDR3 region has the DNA TGTGCCACCCGCGCCCAAACAGGGAGCTCCTACGAGCAGTACTTC. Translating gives CATRAQTGSSYEQYF.

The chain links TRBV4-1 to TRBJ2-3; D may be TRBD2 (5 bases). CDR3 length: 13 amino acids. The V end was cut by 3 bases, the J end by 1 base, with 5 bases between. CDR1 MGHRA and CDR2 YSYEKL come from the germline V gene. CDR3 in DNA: TGCGCCAGCAGCCAGCGGGGCACAGATACGCAGTATTTT. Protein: CASSQRGTDTQYF.

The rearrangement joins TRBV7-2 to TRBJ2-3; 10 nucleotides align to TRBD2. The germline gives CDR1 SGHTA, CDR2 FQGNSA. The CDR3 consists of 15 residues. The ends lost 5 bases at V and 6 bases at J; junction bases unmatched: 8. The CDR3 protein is CASSVKRGGWDTQYF. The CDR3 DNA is TGTGCCAGCAGCGTTAAGCGGGGGGGCTGGGATACGCAGTATTTT.

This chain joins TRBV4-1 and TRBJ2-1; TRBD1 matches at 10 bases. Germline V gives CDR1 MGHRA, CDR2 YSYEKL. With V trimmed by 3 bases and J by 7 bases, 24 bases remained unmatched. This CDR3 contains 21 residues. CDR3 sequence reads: CASSHRRVASGTGQGLNEQFF. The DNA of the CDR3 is TGCGCCAGCAGCCACCGGCGGGTGGCCTCGGGGACGGGACAGGGGCTAAATGAGCAGTTCTTC.

Here the CDR3 reads CASSEVGTSVNEQFF. The CDR3 DNA is TGTGCCAGCAGCGAAGTCGGGACTAGCGTTAATGAGCAGTTCTTC. This rearrangement joins TRBV7-2 to TRBJ2-1; 10 bases are shared with TRBD2. The junction had 8 bases not matched to a gene; V was cut back by 5 bases and J by 7 bases. Germline V gene lookup returns CDR1 SGHTA and CDR2 FQGNSA. The CDR3 has 15 residues.

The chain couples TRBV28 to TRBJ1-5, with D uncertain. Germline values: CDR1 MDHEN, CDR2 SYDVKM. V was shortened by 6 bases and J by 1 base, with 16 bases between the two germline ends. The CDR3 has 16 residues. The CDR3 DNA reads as TGTGCCAGCAGGTCAGCCCAACAGACGAGCAATCAGCCCCAGCATTTT. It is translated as CASRSAQQTSNQPQHF.